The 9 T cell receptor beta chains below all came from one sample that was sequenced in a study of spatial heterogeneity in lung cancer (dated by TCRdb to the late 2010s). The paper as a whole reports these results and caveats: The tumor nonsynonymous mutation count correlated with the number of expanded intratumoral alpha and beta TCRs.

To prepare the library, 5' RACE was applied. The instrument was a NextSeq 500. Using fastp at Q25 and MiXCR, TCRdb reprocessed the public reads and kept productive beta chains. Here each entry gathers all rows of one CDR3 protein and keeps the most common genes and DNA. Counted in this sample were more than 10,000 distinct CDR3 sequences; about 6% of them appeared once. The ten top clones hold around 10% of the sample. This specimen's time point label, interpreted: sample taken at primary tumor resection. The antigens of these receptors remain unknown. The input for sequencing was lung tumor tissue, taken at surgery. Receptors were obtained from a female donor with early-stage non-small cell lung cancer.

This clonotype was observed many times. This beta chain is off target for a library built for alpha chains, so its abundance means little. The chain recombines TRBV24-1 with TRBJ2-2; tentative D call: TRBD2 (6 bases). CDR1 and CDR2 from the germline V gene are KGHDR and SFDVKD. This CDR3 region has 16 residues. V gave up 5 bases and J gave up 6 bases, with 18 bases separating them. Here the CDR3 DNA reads TGTGCCACCAGTGTCTCGACTAGTGGTCGCCCCGGGGAGCTGTTTTTT. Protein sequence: CATSVSTSGRPGELFF.

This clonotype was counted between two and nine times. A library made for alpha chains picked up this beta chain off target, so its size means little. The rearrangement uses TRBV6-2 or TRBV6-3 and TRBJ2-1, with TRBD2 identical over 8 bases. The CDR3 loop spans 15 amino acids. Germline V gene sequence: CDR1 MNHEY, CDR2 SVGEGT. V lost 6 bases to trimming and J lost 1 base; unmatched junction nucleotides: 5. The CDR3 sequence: CASRPRLASYNEQFF. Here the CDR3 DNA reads TGTGCCAGCAGGCCTCGACTAGCGTCCTACAATGAGCAGTTCTTC.

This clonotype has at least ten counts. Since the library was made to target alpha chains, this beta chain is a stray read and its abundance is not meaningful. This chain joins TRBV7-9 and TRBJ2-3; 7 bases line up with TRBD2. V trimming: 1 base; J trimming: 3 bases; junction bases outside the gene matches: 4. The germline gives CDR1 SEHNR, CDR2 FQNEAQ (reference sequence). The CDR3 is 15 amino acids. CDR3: CASSLVGGGTDTQYF. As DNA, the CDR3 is TGTGCCAGCAGCTTAGTAGGCGGGGGTACAGATACGCAGTATTTT.

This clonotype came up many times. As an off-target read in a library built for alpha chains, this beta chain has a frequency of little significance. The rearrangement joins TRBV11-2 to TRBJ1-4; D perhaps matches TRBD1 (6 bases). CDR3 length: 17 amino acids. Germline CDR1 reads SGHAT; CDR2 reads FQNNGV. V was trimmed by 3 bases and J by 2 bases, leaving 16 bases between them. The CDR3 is CASSLRRTGTTNEKLFF. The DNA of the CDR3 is TGTGCCAGCAGCTTGAGGCGAACAGGGACTACTAATGAAAAACTGTTTTTT.

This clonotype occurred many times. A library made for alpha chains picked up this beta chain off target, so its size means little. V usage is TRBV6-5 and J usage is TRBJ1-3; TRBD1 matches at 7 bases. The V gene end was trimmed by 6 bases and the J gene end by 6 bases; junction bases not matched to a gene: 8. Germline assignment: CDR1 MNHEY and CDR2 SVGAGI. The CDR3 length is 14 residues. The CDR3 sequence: CASRSLGQSNTIYF. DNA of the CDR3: TGTGCCAGCAGATCTTTGGGACAGTCAAACACCATATATTTT.

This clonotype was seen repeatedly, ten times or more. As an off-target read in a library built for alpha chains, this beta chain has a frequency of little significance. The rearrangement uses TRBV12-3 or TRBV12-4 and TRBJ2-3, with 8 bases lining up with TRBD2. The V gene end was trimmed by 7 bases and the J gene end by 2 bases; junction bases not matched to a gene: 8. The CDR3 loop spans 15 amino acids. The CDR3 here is CASNPAGGLTDTQYF. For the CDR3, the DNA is TGTGCCAGCAACCCTGCGGGGGGCCTCACAGATACGCAGTATTTT.

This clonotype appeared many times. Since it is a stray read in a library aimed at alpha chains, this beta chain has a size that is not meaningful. CDR3 sequence reads: CASSLELFNEQFF. DNA of the CDR3: TGTGCCAGCAGCTTAGAACTTTTCAATGAGCAGTTCTTC. The chain links TRBV11-1 to TRBJ2-1; D ambiguous. This CDR3 is 13 amino acids long. Germline assignment: CDR1 SGHAT and CDR2 FQDESV (reference sequence). The V and J ends lost 1 base and 6 bases respectively, with 7 bases between them.

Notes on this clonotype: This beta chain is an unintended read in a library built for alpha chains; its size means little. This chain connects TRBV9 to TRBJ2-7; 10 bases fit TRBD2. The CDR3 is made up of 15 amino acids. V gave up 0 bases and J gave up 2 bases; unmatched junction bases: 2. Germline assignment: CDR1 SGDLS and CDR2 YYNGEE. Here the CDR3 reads CASSVASGRAYEQYF. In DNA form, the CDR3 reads TGTGCCAGCAGCGTAGCGAGCGGGAGGGCCTACGAGCAGTACTTC.

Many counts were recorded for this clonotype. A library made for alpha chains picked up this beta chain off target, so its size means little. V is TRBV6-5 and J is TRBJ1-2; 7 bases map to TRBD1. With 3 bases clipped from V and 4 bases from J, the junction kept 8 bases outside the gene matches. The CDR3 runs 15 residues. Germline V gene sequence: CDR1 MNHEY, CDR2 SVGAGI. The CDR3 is CASSYKGASTYGYTF. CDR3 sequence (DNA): TGTGCCAGCAGTTATAAGGGGGCGTCCACCTATGGCTACACCTTC.